A single TCR beta chain is shown here with its context. This record belongs to a study of T cell responses to AZD1222 COVID-19 vaccine. This CDR3 spans 14 amino acids. Germline V gives CDR1 SGHTA, CDR2 FQGNSA. Trimming at V came to 6 bases and at J to 2 bases, leaving 3 bases not matched to a gene. Profiled with immunoSEQ multiplex PCR; TCRdb holds only in-frame clones, not every one. The sample has roughly 150,000 clones, more than 85% seen once. The sample here was peripheral blood, taken on day 0 of AZD1222 vaccination. The sequence was collected from an adult in good health. The V and J genes are TRBV7-2 and TRBJ2-7; 11 bases agree with TRBD2. CDR3: CASSRLAGPYEQYF. The CDR3 nucleotides are TGTGCCAGCAGTCGACTAGCGGGGCCCTACGAGCAGTACTTC.